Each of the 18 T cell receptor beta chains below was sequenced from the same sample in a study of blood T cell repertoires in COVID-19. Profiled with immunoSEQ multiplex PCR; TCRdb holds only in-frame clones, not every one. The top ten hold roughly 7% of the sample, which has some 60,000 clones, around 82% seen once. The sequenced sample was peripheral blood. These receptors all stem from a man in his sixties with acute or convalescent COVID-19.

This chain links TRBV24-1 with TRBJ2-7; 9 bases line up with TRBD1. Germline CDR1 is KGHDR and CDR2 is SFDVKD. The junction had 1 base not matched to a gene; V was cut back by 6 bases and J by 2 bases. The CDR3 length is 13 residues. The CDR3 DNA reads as TGTGCCACCAGTAGGACAGGGGCCTACGAGCAGTACTTC. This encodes CATSRTGAYEQYF.

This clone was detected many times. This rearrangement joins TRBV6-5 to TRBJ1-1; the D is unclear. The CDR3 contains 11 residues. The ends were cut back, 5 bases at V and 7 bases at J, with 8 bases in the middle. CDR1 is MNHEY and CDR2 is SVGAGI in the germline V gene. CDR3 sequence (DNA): TGTGCCAGCAGTACAACTATTGAAGCTTTCTTT. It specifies CASSTTIEAFF.

CDR3 sequence reads: CASSWGQGSYGYTF. DNA of the CDR3: TGTGCCAGCAGTTGGGGACAGGGAAGCTATGGCTACACCTTC. The V call is TRBV6-5, the J call TRBJ1-2; 9 bases map to TRBD1. The CDR3 extends over 14 amino acids. Trimming cost V 4 bases and J 4 bases; bases outside gene matches: 4. Germline values: CDR1 MNHEY, CDR2 SVGAGI.

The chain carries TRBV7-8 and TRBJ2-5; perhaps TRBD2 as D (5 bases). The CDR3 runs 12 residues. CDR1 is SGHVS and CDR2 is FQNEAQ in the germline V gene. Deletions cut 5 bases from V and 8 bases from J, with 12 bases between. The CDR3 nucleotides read TGTGCCAGCAGCCCGGGGAGTATTACCCAGTACTTC. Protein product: CASSPGSITQYF.

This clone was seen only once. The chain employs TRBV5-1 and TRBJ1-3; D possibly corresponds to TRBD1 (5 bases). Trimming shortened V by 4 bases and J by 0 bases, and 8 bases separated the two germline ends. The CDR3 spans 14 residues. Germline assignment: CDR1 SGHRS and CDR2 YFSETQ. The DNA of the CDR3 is TGCGCCAGCAGCCAGGGCGGCTCTGGAAACACCATATATTTT. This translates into CASSQGGSGNTIYF.

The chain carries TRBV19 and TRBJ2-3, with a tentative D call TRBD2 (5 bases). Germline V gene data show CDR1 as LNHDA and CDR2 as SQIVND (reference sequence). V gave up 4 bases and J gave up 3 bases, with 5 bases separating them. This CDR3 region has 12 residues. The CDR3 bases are TGTGCCAGTAGTAGGAGGACAGATACGCAGTATTTT. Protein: CASSRRTDTQYF.

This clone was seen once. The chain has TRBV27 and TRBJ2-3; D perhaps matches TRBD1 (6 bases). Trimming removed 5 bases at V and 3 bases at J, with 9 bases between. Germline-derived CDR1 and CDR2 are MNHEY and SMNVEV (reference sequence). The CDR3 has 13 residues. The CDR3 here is CASSKQGTDTQYF. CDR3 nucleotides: TGTGCCAGCAGTAAGCAGGGGACAGATACGCAGTATTTT.

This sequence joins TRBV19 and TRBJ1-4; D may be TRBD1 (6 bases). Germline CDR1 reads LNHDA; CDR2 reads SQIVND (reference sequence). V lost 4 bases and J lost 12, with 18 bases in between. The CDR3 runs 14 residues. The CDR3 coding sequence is TGTGCCAGTAGTACCCTCGGACAGACGAAAGAACTGTTTTTT. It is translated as CASSTLGQTKELFF.

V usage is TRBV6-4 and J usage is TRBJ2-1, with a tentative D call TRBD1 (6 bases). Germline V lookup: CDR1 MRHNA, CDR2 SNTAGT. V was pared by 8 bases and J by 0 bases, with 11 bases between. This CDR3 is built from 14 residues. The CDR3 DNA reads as TGTGCCAGCCGACAGGTCACCTCCTACAATGAGCAGTTCTTC. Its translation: CASRQVTSYNEQFF.

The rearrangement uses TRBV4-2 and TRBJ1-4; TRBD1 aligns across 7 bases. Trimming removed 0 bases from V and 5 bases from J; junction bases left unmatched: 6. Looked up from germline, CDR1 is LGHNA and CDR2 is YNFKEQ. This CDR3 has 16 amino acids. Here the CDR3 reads CASSQDRDRENEKLFF. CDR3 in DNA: TGTGCCAGCAGCCAAGATCGAGACAGGGAAAATGAAAAACTGTTTTTT.

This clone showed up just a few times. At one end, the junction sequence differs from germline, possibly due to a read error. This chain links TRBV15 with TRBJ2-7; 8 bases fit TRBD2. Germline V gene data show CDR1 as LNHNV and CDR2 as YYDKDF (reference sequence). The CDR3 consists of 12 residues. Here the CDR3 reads CATSRVLADKNF. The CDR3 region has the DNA TGTGCCACCAGCAGAGTACTAGCGGACAAGAACTTC. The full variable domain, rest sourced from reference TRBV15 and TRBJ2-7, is DAMVIQNPRYQVTQFGKPVTLSCSQTLNHNVMYWYQQKSSQAPKLLFHYYDKDFNNEADTPDNFQSRRPNTSFCFLDIRSPGLGDTAMYLCATSRVLADKNFGPGTRLTVT.

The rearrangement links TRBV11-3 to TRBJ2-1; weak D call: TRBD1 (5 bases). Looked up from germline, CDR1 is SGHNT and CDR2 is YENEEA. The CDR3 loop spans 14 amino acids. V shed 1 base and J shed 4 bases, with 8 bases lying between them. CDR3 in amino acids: CASSLGRQYNEQFF. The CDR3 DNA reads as TGTGCCAGCAGCTTAGGTCGACAGTACAATGAGCAGTTCTTC.

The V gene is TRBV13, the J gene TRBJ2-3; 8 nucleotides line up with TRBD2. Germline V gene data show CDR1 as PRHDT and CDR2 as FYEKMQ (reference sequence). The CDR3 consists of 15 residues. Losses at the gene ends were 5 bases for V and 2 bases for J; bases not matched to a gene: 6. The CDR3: CASSRGGLYTDTQYF. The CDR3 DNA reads TGTGCCAGCAGCCGCGGGGGGCTATACACAGATACGCAGTATTTT.

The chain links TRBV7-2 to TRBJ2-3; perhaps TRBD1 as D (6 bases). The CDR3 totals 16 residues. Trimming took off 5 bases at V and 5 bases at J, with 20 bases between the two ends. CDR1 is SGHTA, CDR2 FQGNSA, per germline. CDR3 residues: CASSPRGGPGGDTQYF. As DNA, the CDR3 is TGTGCCAGCAGCCCTCGAGGGGGACCCGGTGGAGATACGCAGTATTTT. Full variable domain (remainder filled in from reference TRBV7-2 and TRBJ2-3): GAGVSQSPSNKVTEKGKDVELRCDPISGHTALYWYRQSLGQGLEFLIYFQGNSAPDKSGLPSDRFSAERTGGSVSTLTIQRTQQEDSAVYLCASSPRGGPGGDTQYFGPGTRLTVL.

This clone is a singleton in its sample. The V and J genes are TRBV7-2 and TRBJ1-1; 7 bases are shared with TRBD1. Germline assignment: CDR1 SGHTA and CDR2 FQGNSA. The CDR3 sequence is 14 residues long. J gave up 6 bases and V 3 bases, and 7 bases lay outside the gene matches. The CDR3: CASSFHRGIAEAFF. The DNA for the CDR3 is TGTGCCAGCAGCTTCCACAGGGGAATAGCTGAAGCTTTCTTT.

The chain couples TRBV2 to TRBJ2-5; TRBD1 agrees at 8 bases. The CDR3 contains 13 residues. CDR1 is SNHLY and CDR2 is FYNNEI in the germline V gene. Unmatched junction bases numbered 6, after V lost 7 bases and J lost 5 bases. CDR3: CASNQGAVETQYF. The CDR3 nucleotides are TGTGCCAGCAACCAGGGGGCTGTGGAGACCCAGTACTTC.

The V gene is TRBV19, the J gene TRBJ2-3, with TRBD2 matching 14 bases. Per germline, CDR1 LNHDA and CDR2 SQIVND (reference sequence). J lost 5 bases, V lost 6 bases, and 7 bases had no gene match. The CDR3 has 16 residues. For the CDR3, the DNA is TGTGCCAGTAGCCTGACTAGCGGGGGGGCGGGAGATACGCAGTATTTT. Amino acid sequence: CASSLTSGGAGDTQYF.

DNA for the CDR3: TGTGCCTGGAAACGTGCCCGTGAGGGTAATTCACCCCTCCACTTT. This encodes CAWKRAREGNSPLHF. This chain connects TRBV30 to TRBJ1-6; D remains ambiguous. V lost 4 bases to trimming and J lost 6 bases, with 16 bases between them. Germline lookup yields CDR1 GTSNPN and CDR2 SVGIG (reference sequence). CDR3 length: 15 amino acids.